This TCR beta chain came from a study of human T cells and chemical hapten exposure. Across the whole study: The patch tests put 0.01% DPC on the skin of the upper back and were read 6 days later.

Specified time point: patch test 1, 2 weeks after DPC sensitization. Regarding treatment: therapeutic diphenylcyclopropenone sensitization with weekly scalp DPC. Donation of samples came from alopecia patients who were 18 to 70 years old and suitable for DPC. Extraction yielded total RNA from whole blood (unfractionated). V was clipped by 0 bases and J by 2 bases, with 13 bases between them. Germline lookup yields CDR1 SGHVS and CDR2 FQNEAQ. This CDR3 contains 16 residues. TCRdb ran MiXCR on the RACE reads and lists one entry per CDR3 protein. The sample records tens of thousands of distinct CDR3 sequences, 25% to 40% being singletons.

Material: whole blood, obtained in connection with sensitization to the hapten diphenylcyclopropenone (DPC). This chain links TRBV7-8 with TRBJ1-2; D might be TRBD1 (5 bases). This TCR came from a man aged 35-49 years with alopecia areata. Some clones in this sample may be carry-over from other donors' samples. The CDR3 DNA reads TGTGCCAGCAGCTTAGCGTCGTCAGGGCAAAACTATGGCTACACCTTC. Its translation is CASSLASSGQNYGYTF.